The 15 T cell receptor beta chains below were found in one sample sequenced in a study of blood T cell repertoires in COVID-19. The method was immunoSEQ multiplex PCR; TCRdb's version includes in-frame clones alone and lacks a portion of them. The sample lists 85,000 to 100,000 clones, approximately 90% occurring once. Sequences were obtained from peripheral blood. Receptors originate from a man aged 45-65 years with active or convalescent COVID-19.

The gene calls are TRBV30 and TRBJ2-7; 10 bases agree with TRBD2. V lost 3 bases and J lost 0; bases outside the gene matches: 8. This CDR3 is built from 16 residues. From germline, CDR1 is GTSNPN and CDR2 SVGIG (reference sequence). Here the CDR3 reads CAWRKTSGFPSYEQYF. The CDR3 DNA follows: TGTGCCTGGAGAAAGACTAGCGGGTTCCCCTCCTACGAGCAGTACTTC.

The chain joins TRBV10-1 to TRBJ1-1, with 7 bases fitting TRBD1. CDR3 size: 13 residues. Germline loops: CDR1 WNHNN, CDR2 SYGVQD (reference sequence). J was trimmed by 11 bases and V by 3 bases; bases with no gene match: 9. In DNA form, the CDR3 reads TGCGCCAGCAGTGACTCCCTAGGGGGCACGGCTTTCTTT. It yields the protein CASSDSLGGTAFF.

The CDR3 DNA reads TGTGCCAGCAGATCCCGACAGGGGAATCAGCCCCAGCATTTT. Translating gives CASRSRQGNQPQHF. This sequence joins TRBV6-5 and TRBJ1-5; TRBD1 agrees at 8 bases. CDR3 size: 14 residues. Trimming took 6 bases from V and 4 from J; bases not matched to a gene: 5. CDR1 MNHEY and CDR2 SVGAGI come from the germline V gene.

V is TRBV19 and J is TRBJ2-2; 8 bases are a match to TRBD1. The CDR3 sequence is 15 residues long. J was trimmed by 4 bases and V by 3 bases; bases with no gene match: 4. Germline V lookup: CDR1 LNHDA, CDR2 SQIVND (reference sequence). For the CDR3, the DNA is TGTGCCAGTAGTATGGGGACAGGTGCCACCGGGGAGCTGTTTTTT. Its translation: CASSMGTGATGELFF.

The genes are TRBV2 and TRBJ2-1; 8 bases are a match to TRBD2. Germline V CDR1 and CDR2: SNHLY, FYNNEI. Losses at the gene ends were 1 base for V and 9 bases for J; bases not matched to a gene: 8. This CDR3 contains 15 residues. This CDR3 reads CASSEVRGALGEQFF. CDR3 in DNA: TGTGCCAGCAGTGAAGTGCGGGGGGCATTAGGTGAGCAGTTCTTC.

J is TRBJ2-5 and V is TRBV27; TRBD2 matches at 7 bases. The CDR3 length is 14 residues. V was clipped by 4 bases and J by 7 bases; unmatched bases: 9. The germline V gene has CDR1 MNHEY and CDR2 SMNVEV (reference sequence). The CDR3 spells CASSSSGLPSTQYF. In DNA form, the CDR3 reads TGTGCCAGCAGTTCCTCGGGACTACCGTCGACCCAGTACTTC.

This chain uses TRBV10-3 with TRBJ1-2, with D unclear. Per the germline V gene, CDR1 is ENHRY and CDR2 is SYGVKD. V was pared by 2 bases and J by 0 bases, with 4 bases between. The CDR3 is 13 residues long. The CDR3 sequence: CAISEQTNYGYTF. The CDR3 nucleotides are TGTGCCATCAGTGAGCAGACTAACTATGGCTACACCTTC.

V usage is TRBV5-1 and J usage is TRBJ2-7; D is unresolved. The CDR3 spans 16 residues. Trimming shortened V by 1 base and J by 0 bases, and 14 bases separated the two germline ends. Per germline, CDR1 SGHRS and CDR2 YFSETQ. This CDR3 reads CASSLLEYRSSYEQYF. DNA of the CDR3: TGCGCCAGCAGCTTGCTGGAGTACCGAAGCTCCTACGAGCAGTACTTC. The full variable domain, its missing parts supplied by reference TRBV5-1 and TRBJ2-7, is KAGVTQTPRYLIKTRGQQVTLSCSPISGHRSVSWYQQTPGQGLQFLFEYFSETQRNKGNFPGRFSGRQFSNSRSEMNVSTLELGDSALYLCASSLLEYRSSYEQYFGPGTRLTVT.

The rearrangement joins TRBV28 to TRBJ1-1; D may be TRBD1 (6 bases). V lost 6 bases to trimming and J lost 5 bases, with 16 bases between them. The V gene's germline CDR1 is MDHEN and CDR2 SYDVKM. This CDR3 contains 14 residues. CDR3 sequence (DNA): TGTGCCAGCAGGGCCCCAGGGGCGGATACTGAAGCTTTCTTT. As protein: CASRAPGADTEAFF.

The rearrangement joins TRBV5-1 to TRBJ2-1; no firm D call. The CDR3 contains 12 residues. V was clipped by 3 bases and J by 5 bases, with 6 bases between them. Germline V gene data show CDR1 as SGHRS and CDR2 as YFSETQ. In nucleotides, the CDR3 is TGCGCCAGCAGCTATTTAAACAATGAGCAGTTCTTC. It is translated as CASSYLNNEQFF.

The table lists this clone with a count of one. The J gene is TRBJ2-1, the V gene TRBV4-2; tentatively, D is TRBD1 (7 bases). V lost 0 bases, J lost 0 bases, and 15 bases lay in between. This CDR3 has 18 amino acids. Looked up from germline, CDR1 is LGHNA and CDR2 is YNFKEQ. Here the CDR3 reads CASSQDRWRDSSYNEQFF. The CDR3 DNA sequence: TGTGCCAGCAGCCAAGATAGGTGGCGGGACAGCTCCTACAATGAGCAGTTCTTC.

J is TRBJ1-1 and V is TRBV30; 7 positions match TRBD1. Trimming took 1 base from V and 4 from J; bases not matched to a gene: 3. CDR1 is GTSNPN, CDR2 SVGIG, per germline (reference sequence). This CDR3 has 13 residues. The CDR3 DNA sequence: TGTGCCTGGAGTGAAACAGGGGTCACTGAAGCTTTCTTT. Protein: CAWSETGVTEAFF.

The gene calls are TRBV27 and TRBJ2-7, with TRBD1 matching 10 bases. V gave up 4 bases and J gave up 4 bases; unmatched junction bases: 4. The CDR3 has 14 residues. Per germline, CDR1 MNHEY and CDR2 SMNVEV (reference sequence). This chain's CDR3 is CASSSWDRGYEQYF. The CDR3 region has the DNA TGTGCCAGCAGTTCCTGGGACAGGGGTTACGAGCAGTACTTC.

This rearrangement joins TRBV6-2 or TRBV6-3 to TRBJ2-7; 9 bases map to TRBD2. Germline CDR1 reads MNHEY; CDR2 reads SVGEGT. The V gene end was trimmed by 6 bases and the J gene end by 3 bases; junction bases not matched to a gene: 12. There are 16 residues in the CDR3. The CDR3 sequence is CASSPRGSGGLYEQYF. CDR3 nucleotides: TGTGCCAGCAGCCCCCGGGGGAGCGGGGGGCTCTACGAGCAGTACTTC.

This chain uses TRBV4-3 with TRBJ1-4, with D possibly TRBD1 on 5 matching bases. The V and J ends lost 1 base and 4 bases respectively, with 16 bases between them. From germline, CDR1 is LGHNA and CDR2 YSLEER. The CDR3 loop spans 17 amino acids. The CDR3: CASSQATGEGINEKLFF. Here the CDR3 DNA reads TGCGCCAGCAGCCAAGCGACGGGGGAGGGGATTAATGAAAAACTGTTTTTT.